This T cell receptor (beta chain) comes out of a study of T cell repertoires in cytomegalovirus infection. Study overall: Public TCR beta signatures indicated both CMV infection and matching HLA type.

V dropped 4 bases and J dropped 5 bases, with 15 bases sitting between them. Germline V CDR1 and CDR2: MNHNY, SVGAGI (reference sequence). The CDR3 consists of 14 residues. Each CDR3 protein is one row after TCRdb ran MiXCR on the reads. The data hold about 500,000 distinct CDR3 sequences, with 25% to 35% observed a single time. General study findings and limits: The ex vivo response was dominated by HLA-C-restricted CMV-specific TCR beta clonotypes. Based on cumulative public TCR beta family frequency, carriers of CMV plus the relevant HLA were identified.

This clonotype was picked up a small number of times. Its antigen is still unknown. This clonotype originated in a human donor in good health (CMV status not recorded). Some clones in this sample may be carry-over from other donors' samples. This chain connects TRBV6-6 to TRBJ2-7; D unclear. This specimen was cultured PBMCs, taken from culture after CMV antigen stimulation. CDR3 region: CASSFHTSQDEQYF. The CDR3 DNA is TGTGCCAGCAGTTTCCATACATCTCAGGACGAGCAGTACTTC.